This is a list of T cell receptor beta chains from one sample in a study of cytomegalovirus exposure and HLA in healthy donors. The repertoire was sequenced with immunoSEQ multiplex PCR; TCRdb's copy has only in-frame clones and lacks some. This sample has about 98,000 clones, with roughly three quarters found just once. Sequencing was carried out using PBMCs. These receptors were obtained from a male donor in good health and CMV-seropositive. Each CDR3 is given with its conserved first and last residue. The D gene is left open where the match is weak. Clone size appears in some rows only: once, few, many, or a class for an expanded clone.

J: TRBJ2-5
size: NA
D: NA
V: TRBV7-2
DNA: TGTGCCAGCAGCTTATTTACGCGGGACCAGTACTTC
CDR3: CASSLFTRDQYF

J: TRBJ2-7
size: NA
D: TRBD2
V: TRBV15
DNA: TGTGCCACCAGCAGAGCTGGGAGGGCGTCTTACGAGCAGTACTTC
CDR3: CATSRAGRASYEQYF

J: TRBJ1-1
size: NA
D: NA
V: TRBV7-9
DNA: TGTGCCAGCAGCCAGCAGGGCGGGGGCACTGAAGCTTTCTTT
CDR3: CASSQQGGGTEAFF

J: TRBJ1-1
size: NA
D: TRBD1
V: TRBV30
DNA: TGTGCCTGGAGTGTACTTACAGGGGGCACTGAAGCTTTCTTT
CDR3: CAWSVLTGGTEAFF

J: TRBJ2-1
size: NA
D: TRBD2
V: TRBV5-4
DNA: TGTGCCAGCACTGGGGACGGGAGGGAGGTCAATGAGCAGTTCTTC
CDR3: CASTGDGREVNEQFF

J: TRBJ1-2
size: NA
D: NA
V: TRBV19
DNA: TGTGCCAGTAGTTTTCGGGACATTGGAGACTATGGCTACACCTTC
CDR3: CASSFRDIGDYGYTF

J: TRBJ2-3
size: few
D: NA
V: TRBV4-1
DNA: TGCGCCAGCAGCCAAGAAGGACAGTCCCCAGATACGCAGTATTTT
CDR3: CASSQEGQSPDTQYF

J: TRBJ1-5
size: NA
D: NA
V: TRBV7-8
DNA: TGTGCCAGCCTTGGAGGGGATGGCAATCAGCCCCAGCATTTT
CDR3: CASLGGDGNQPQHF

J: TRBJ2-1
size: NA
D: TRBD2
V: TRBV7-9
DNA: TGTGCCAGCAGCTTTGGACTAGCGGGAACGGACACCTGGGATGAGCAGTTCTTC
CDR3: CASSFGLAGTDTWDEQFF

J: TRBJ2-6
size: NA
D: TRBD2
V: TRBV7-3
DNA: TGTGCCAGCAGCCGAATAGCGGGAGGGCACTCTGGGGCCAACGTCCTGACTTTC
CDR3: CASSRIAGGHSGANVLTF

J: TRBJ2-1
size: NA
D: NA
V: TRBV5-4
DNA: TGTGCCAGCAGCTACCAGATAGGGAGTAATGAGCAGTTCTTC
CDR3: CASSYQIGSNEQFF

J: TRBJ1-3
size: NA
D: NA
V: TRBV28
DNA: TGTGCCAGCAGAACCACAGGGCCTGGAAACACCATATATTTT
CDR3: CASRTTGPGNTIYF

J: TRBJ2-3
size: NA
D: TRBD2
V: TRBV7-2
DNA: TGTGCCAGCAACTCACCCCTAGCGGGACCAGATACGCAGTATTTT
CDR3: CASNSPLAGPDTQYF

J: TRBJ2-5
size: few
D: NA
V: TRBV6-6
DNA: TGTGCCAGCAGCCAGAAAGAGACCCAGTACTTC
CDR3: CASSQKETQYF

J: TRBJ2-3
size: NA
D: NA
V: TRBV18
DNA: TGTGCCAGCTCACCGAGACTAGGCACAGATACGCAGTATTTT
CDR3: CASSPRLGTDTQYF

J: TRBJ2-7
size: once
D: NA
V: TRBV19
DNA: TGTGCCAGTAGTGATCGTGGGGGGATGGTGCAGTACTTC
CDR3: CASSDRGGMVQYF

J: TRBJ2-3
size: NA
D: TRBD2
V: TRBV11-2
DNA: TGTGCCAGCAGCACCTTAGCGGGAGGAATAACAGATACGCAGTATTTT
CDR3: CASSTLAGGITDTQYF

J: TRBJ2-3
size: NA
D: TRBD1
V: TRBV6-5
DNA: TGTGCCAGCAGTTACGGGACAGATACAGATACGCAGTATTTT
CDR3: CASSYGTDTDTQYF